Listed below are T cell receptor beta chains from one sample, sequenced in a study of OX40 agonist ivuxolimab in advanced cancers. This table comes from immunoSEQ multiplex PCR, and its TCRdb copy is limited to in-frame clones, with some not included. The table shows 55,000 to 85,000 clones, with 86% occurring only once. The material was CD4+ or CD8+ T cells sorted from blood, obtained in a trial of the OX40 agonist ivuxolimab. The receptors here all came from an adult with an advanced solid tumor such as melanoma, head and neck, liver or kidney cancer. The CDR3 runs from the conserved cysteine through the conserved F or W. D genes are given only for firm matches. Clone size is given for some rows only: seen once, a few or many times, or a class if the clone is expanded.

j_gene,len,v_gene,abundance,d_gene,CDR3aa,CDR3nt
TRBJ1-2,12,TRBV6-5,NA,NA,CASSFRETGYTF,TGTGCCAGCAGTTTCAGGGAAACTGGCTACACCTTC
TRBJ2-3,13,TRBV5-4,NA,NA,CASSFGGPDTQYF,TGTGCCAGCAGCTTCGGGGGCCCAGATACGCAGTATTTT
TRBJ2-3,13,TRBV6-4,NA,NA,CATDEGGTDTQYF,TGTGCCACCGACGAGGGTGGCACAGATACGCAGTATTTT
TRBJ1-1,14,TRBV5-6,NA,NA,CASSLGTGGTEAFF,TGTGCCAGCAGCTTGGGGACGGGAGGAACTGAAGCTTTCTTT
TRBJ1-5,15,TRBV6-5,NA,NA,CATTPLDGRDQPQHF,TGTGCCACTACCCCACTCGACGGTAGAGATCAGCCCCAGCATTTT
TRBJ1-1,17,TRBV5-4,NA,NA,CASSPGGGAIRDTEAFF,TGTGCCAGCAGCCCAGGTGGGGGGGCGATCCGAGACACTGAAGCTTTCTTT
TRBJ2-2,14,TRBV18,NA,NA,CASSPPTAMGELFF,TGTGCCAGCTCACCACCGACGGCCATGGGGGAGCTGTTTTTT
TRBJ1-3,18,TRBV5-1,NA,TRBD1,CASSRSGGQGHSGNTIYF,TGCGCCAGCAGCCGGAGTGGGGGACAGGGGCACTCTGGAAACACCATATATTTT
TRBJ2-7,13,TRBV7-2,NA,NA,CASSLDSGYEQYF,TGTGCCAGCAGCTTAGATAGTGGTTACGAGCAGTACTTC
TRBJ1-5,11,TRBV28,NA,NA,CASSLGQPQHF,TGTGCCAGTTCTCTGGGTCAGCCCCAGCATTTT
TRBJ1-1,14,TRBV29-1,NA,TRBD1,CSVDPRQGHTEAFF,TGCAGCGTTGACCCCCGACAGGGACACACTGAAGCTTTCTTT
TRBJ2-7,11,TRBV6-5,NA,NA,CASSPNYEQYF,TGTGCCAGCAGTCCGAATTACGAGCAGTACTTC
TRBJ2-5,13,TRBV5-1,NA,NA,CASSFYSQETQYF,TGCGCCAGCAGCTTTTACAGCCAAGAGACCCAGTACTTC
TRBJ2-1,10,TRBV7-9,NA,NA,CASSLEWQFF,TGTGCCAGCAGCTTAGAGTGGCAGTTCTTC
TRBJ1-1,16,TRBV12-2,NA,NA,CASRLLEQASNTEAFF,TGTGCAAGTCGCTTATTGGAACAGGCCTCGAACACTGAAGCTTTCTTT
TRBJ1-1,13,TRBV7-9,once,NA,CASSFLVGTEAFF,TGTGCCAGCAGCTTTCTGGTGGGCACTGAAGCTTTCTTT
TRBJ2-5,14,TRBV5-1,NA,TRBD1,CASSSKTGQETQYF,TGCGCCAGCAGCTCCAAGACAGGGCAAGAGACCCAGTACTTC
TRBJ2-1,14,TRBV11-2,NA,NA,CASQPGRSYNEQFF,TGTGCCAGCCAACCGGGACGGAGCTACAATGAGCAGTTCTTC
TRBJ1-4,13,TRBV18,NA,NA,CASSPGANEKLFF,TGTGCCAGCTCACCAGGGGCTAATGAAAAACTGTTTTTT
TRBJ2-1,14,TRBV27,NA,TRBD2,CASTRGDRDNEQFF,TGTGCCAGCACCCGGGGGGATCGGGACAATGAGCAGTTCTTC
TRBJ2-3,15,TRBV2,few,NA,CASRQQQFGADTQYF,TGTGCCAGCAGGCAACAGCAGTTTGGGGCAGATACGCAGTATTTT
TRBJ2-7,15,TRBV19,NA,TRBD1,CATRVGDSVFYEQYF,TGTGCCACTCGGGTAGGGGACAGCGTTTTCTACGAGCAGTACTTC
TRBJ2-1,17,TRBV4-3,NA,NA,CASSRSGGGSSYNEQFF,TGCGCCAGCAGCCGATCAGGAGGGGGGAGCTCCTACAATGAGCAGTTCTTC
TRBJ1-2,14,TRBV30,NA,NA,CAWSVGARSYGYTF,TGTGCCTGGAGTGTGGGGGCGCGGAGCTATGGCTACACCTTC
TRBJ1-1,15,TRBV27,few,NA,CASTLSMAVNTEAFF,TGTGCCAGCACCCTATCCATGGCGGTGAACACTGAAGCTTTCTTT
TRBJ2-2,14,TRBV6-1,NA,NA,CASAGARVTGELFF,TGTGCCAGCGCGGGGGCCCGCGTCACCGGGGAGCTGTTTTTT
TRBJ2-5,13,TRBV7-2,NA,TRBD1,CASSAGTEETQYF,TGTGCCAGCAGCGCTGGGACAGAAGAGACCCAGTACTTC
TRBJ1-6,16,TRBV7-2,NA,NA,CASSSVLSPGGSPLHF,TGTGCCAGCAGCTCCGTTTTAAGTCCGGGCGGTTCACCCCTCCACTTT
TRBJ1-4,14,TRBV5-1,NA,TRBD1,CASSSPGQGRELFF,TGCGCCAGCAGCTCGCCGGGACAGGGGAGAGAACTGTTTTTT
TRBJ2-5,15,TRBV7-2,NA,TRBD2,CASSFLAGAGETQYF,TGTGCCAGCAGCTTTCTAGCGGGGGCGGGGGAGACCCAGTACTTC
TRBJ2-7,17,TRBV18,NA,TRBD1,CASSPIDGQVGTYEQYF,TGTGCCAGCTCACCAATCGACGGACAGGTCGGGACCTACGAGCAGTACTTC
TRBJ1-2,14,TRBV19,few,NA,CASSPGRDVGGYTF,TGTGCCAGTAGTCCGGGGCGGGACGTAGGGGGCTACACCTTC
TRBJ1-2,16,TRBV2,NA,NA,CASDRLSRGSYYGYTF,TGTGCCAGCGACAGGCTCTCAAGGGGCTCGTACTATGGCTACACCTTC
TRBJ1-1,14,TRBV5-1,once,NA,CASSLGQAHAEAFF,TGCGCCAGCAGCTTGGGACAGGCACACGCTGAAGCTTTCTTT
TRBJ1-1,14,TRBV6-4,NA,NA,CASSDSNRNTEAFF,TGTGCCAGCAGTGACTCGAACAGGAACACTGAAGCTTTCTTT
TRBJ1-1,15,TRBV18,NA,NA,CASSPGLAGGTEAFF,TGTGCCAGCTCACCCGGTCTTGCAGGTGGCACTGAAGCTTTCTTT
TRBJ2-7,18,TRBV4-1,NA,TRBD2,CASSQDTSGGTLGYEQYF,TGCGCCAGCAGCCAGGATACTAGCGGGGGGACTTTAGGCTACGAGCAGTACTTC
TRBJ1-4,13,TRBV4-2,NA,TRBD1,CASSPRDSEKLFF,TGTGCCAGCAGCCCCCGGGACAGCGAAAAACTGTTTTTT
TRBJ2-1,17,TRBV5-1,few,NA,CASSLDARISSYNEQFF,TGCGCCAGCAGCTTGGACGCCCGGATAAGCTCCTACAATGAGCAGTTCTTC
TRBJ1-5,14,TRBV6-1,NA,NA,CASSDPRGNQPQHF,TGTGCCAGCAGTGACCCTCGGGGCAATCAGCCCCAGCATTTT
TRBJ1-1,13,TRBV29-1,NA,NA,CSVERGRNTEAFF,TGCAGCGTTGAACGGGGGAGGAACACTGAAGCTTTCTTT
TRBJ1-1,16,TRBV5-1,NA,TRBD1,CASSLGRDRWNTEAFF,TGCGCCAGCAGCTTGGGAAGGGACAGGTGGAACACTGAAGCTTTCTTT
TRBJ2-1,14,TRBV7-9,NA,NA,CASSYRDLLNEQFF,TGTGCCAGCAGCTACCGGGACCTTCTCAATGAGCAGTTCTTC
TRBJ2-5,15,TRBV30,NA,TRBD2,CAWGSLGGAGGTQYF,TGTGCCTGGGGATCTTTAGGAGGGGCGGGGGGGACCCAGTACTTC
TRBJ1-3,15,TRBV28,NA,NA,CASSLLVGTGNTIYF,TGTGCCAGCAGTTTATTGGTAGGGACTGGAAACACCATATATTTT
TRBJ2-1,16,TRBV19,NA,TRBD2,CASSRFSGSSYNEQFF,TGTGCCAGTAGTCGATTTAGCGGGTCCTCCTACAATGAGCAGTTCTTC
TRBJ1-1,14,TRBV5-1,NA,NA,CASSLASQNTEAFF,TGCGCCAGCAGCTTGGCCAGTCAGAACACTGAAGCTTTCTTT
TRBJ1-5,15,TRBV4-2,NA,NA,CASSTGPSPDQPQHF,TGTGCCAGCAGCACGGGTCCGTCCCCAGATCAGCCCCAGCATTTT
TRBJ2-2,19,TRBV9,NA,NA,CASSRKVVSSNGGAGELFF,TGTGCCAGCAGCCGGAAAGTTGTCAGCTCGAATGGTGGGGCCGGGGAGCTGTTTTTT
TRBJ2-3,14,TRBV19,few,NA,CASTPGGDSDTQYF,TGTGCCAGCACCCCGGGGGGCGATTCAGATACGCAGTATTTT